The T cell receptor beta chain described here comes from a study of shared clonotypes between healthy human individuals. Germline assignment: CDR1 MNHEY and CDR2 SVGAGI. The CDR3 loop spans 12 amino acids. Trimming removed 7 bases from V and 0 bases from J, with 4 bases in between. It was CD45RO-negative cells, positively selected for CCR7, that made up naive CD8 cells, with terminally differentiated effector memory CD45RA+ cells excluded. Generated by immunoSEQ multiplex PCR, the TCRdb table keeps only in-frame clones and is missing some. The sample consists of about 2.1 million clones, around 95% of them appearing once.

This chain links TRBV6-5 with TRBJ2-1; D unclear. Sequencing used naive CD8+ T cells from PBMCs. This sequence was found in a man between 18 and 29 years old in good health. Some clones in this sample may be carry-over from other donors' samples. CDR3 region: CASKGSYNEQFF. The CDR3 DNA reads TGTGCCAGCAAAGGCTCCTACAATGAGCAGTTCTTC.